This TCR beta chain appears in the sequencing data of a study of cytomegalovirus exposure and HLA in healthy donors. Whole-study findings and limits: In a later analysis, a missense DCLRE1C variant was linked to TCR beta V- and J-gene trimming. CMV antigen specificity of a few CMV-associated chains was confirmed in vitro.

The PCR ran on 60 Vbeta and 13 Jbeta primers. Method: immunoSEQ multiplex PCR; TCRdb's copy keeps in-frame clones and lacks some. In all, the sample yields about 200,000 clones. In regard to this clone: Antigen specificity is unknown. Sequence at one end of the junction differs from germline and may be a read error.

Germline lookup yields CDR1 SEHNR and CDR2 FQNEAQ (reference sequence). This CDR3 region has 13 residues. The material sequenced was PBMCs. This TCR was recovered from a boy under 18 in good health and CMV-seronegative. This chain connects TRBV7-9 to TRBJ2-7; 11 bases agree with TRBD2. The CDR3 DNA reads as TGTGCCAGCAGCATAGCGGGGGGGAACGAGCAGTACTTC. Translated: CASSIAGGNEQYF.